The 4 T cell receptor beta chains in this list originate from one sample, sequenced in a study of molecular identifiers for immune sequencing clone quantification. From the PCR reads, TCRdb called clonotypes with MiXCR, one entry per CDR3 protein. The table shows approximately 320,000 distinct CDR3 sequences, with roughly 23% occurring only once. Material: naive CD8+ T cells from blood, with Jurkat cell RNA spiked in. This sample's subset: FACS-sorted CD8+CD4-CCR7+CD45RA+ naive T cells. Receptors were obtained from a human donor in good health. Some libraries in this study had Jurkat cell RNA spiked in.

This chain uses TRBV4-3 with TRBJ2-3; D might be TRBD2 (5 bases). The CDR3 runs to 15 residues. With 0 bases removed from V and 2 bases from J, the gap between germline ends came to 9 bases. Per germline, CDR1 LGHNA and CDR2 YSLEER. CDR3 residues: CASSQEVGLTDTQYF. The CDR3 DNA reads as TGCGCCAGCAGCCAAGAGGTCGGACTCACAGATACGCAGTATTTT.

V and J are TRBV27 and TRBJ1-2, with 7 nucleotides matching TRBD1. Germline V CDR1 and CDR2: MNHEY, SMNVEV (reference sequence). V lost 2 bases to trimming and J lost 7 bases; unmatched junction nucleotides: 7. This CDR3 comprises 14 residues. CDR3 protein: CASSLEGGAFGYTF. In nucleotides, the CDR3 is TGTGCCAGCAGTTTAGAAGGGGGCGCGTTTGGCTACACCTTC.

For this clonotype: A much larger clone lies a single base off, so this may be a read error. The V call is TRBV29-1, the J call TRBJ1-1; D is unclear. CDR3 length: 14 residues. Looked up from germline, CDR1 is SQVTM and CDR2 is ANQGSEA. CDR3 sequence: CSVLIGGLNTAAFF. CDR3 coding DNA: TGCAGCGTTCTTATTGGCGGCCTAAACACTGCAGCTTTCTTT.

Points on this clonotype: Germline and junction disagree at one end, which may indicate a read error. Here the CDR3 DNA reads TGTGCCAGCAGTCCATGGACTAGCGGGGGGGCCCTTCCCACCGGGGAGCTGGTTTTT. It specifies CASSPWTSGGALPTGELVF. This rearrangement joins TRBV27 to TRBJ2-2, with 15 bases fitting TRBD2. This CDR3 region has 19 residues. CDR1 is MNHEY, CDR2 SMNVEV, per germline (reference sequence).